The rows below give T cell receptor beta chains drawn from one sample of a study of blood T cell repertoires in COVID-19. Clones were sequenced by immunoSEQ multiplex PCR, and TCRdb holds only the in-frame ones, with some missing. Among around 250,000 clones listed, 80% to 90% were seen once. Input material: PBMCs or T cells enriched from blood (not recorded which). Receptor source: a woman aged 50 to 60 who had recovered from COVID-19. The CDR3 runs from the conserved cysteine through the conserved F or W. The order of the fields is clone size, J gene, D gene, V gene, CDR3 DNA, CDR3 protein. The D gene is left open where the match is weak. Some rows mark clone size as missing; the rest say once, few, many or name a class of expanded clone.

-	TRBJ1-4	-	TRBV19	TGTGCCAGTAGTACATTCAGGATCACCAATGAAAAACTGTTTTTT	CASSTFRITNEKLFF
-	TRBJ2-1	TRBD1	TRBV9	TGTGCCAGCAGCGACCGGGACAGGGACCGTGAGCAGTTCTTC	CASSDRDRDREQFF
-	TRBJ2-3	-	TRBV9	TGTGCCAGCAGCGTCGGGTTACCCAGCACAGATACGCAGTATTTT	CASSVGLPSTDTQYF
few	TRBJ1-1	TRBD1	TRBV11-3	TGTGCCAGCAGCTTAGGAGGACAGGGAGTCACTGAAGCTTTCTTT	CASSLGGQGVTEAFF
few	TRBJ1-3	-	TRBV5-8	TGTGCCAGCAGCTTGGACAGGGCCGGAAACACCATATATTTT	CASSLDRAGNTIYF
few	TRBJ1-2	TRBD1	TRBV2	TGTGCCAGCAGTACGGGACAGGGATATAACTATGGCTACACCTTC	CASSTGQGYNYGYTF
-	TRBJ1-1	-	TRBV3-1/TRBV3-2	TGTGCCAGCAGCCCGACCACTCAGGGTAGGAACACTGAAGCTTTCTTT	CASSPTTQGRNTEAFF
-	TRBJ1-5	-	TRBV6-2/TRBV6-3	TGTGCCAGCAGTTACTCGACTGCTAGCAATCAGCCCCAGCATTTT	CASSYSTASNQPQHF
-	TRBJ2-2	-	TRBV18	TGTGCCAGCTCAGGACAGCCCTCTTTAAATCCCAACACCGGGGAGCTGTTTTTT	CASSGQPSLNPNTGELFF
-	TRBJ2-2	TRBD1	TRBV6-5	TGTGCCAGCGAAGCGGGACAGGGGTATACCGGGGAGCTGTTTTTT	CASEAGQGYTGELFF
-	TRBJ1-1	TRBD1	TRBV2	TGTGCCAGCAGTGCCGGACAGGGGAAAGACACTGAAGCTTTCTTT	CASSAGQGKDTEAFF
-	TRBJ1-5	-	TRBV24-1	TGTGCCACCAGTCCGGGACAAGCTCAGCCCCAGCATTTT	CATSPGQAQPQHF
-	TRBJ1-2	-	TRBV28	TGTGCCAGCAATTGGGGGCTGAGCTATGGCTACACCTTC	CASNWGLSYGYTF
-	TRBJ2-7	TRBD1	TRBV29-1	TGCAGCGTTGAGACTTTGGGGGACAGGGTCTACGAGCAGTACTTC	CSVETLGDRVYEQYF
-	TRBJ2-3	-	TRBV24-1	TGTGCCACCAGTGATTTGGGCGCGGCTAGCACAGATACGCAGTATTTT	CATSDLGAASTDTQYF
-	TRBJ1-5	-	TRBV28	TGTGCCAGCAGCCCCGGCAGGCCCAAGGCCCAGCATTTT	CASSPGRPKAQHF
-	TRBJ2-7	-	TRBV29-1	TGCAGCGTTGTAACCGGTCCCTACGAGCAGTACTTC	CSVVTGPYEQYF
-	TRBJ2-5	-	TRBV2	TGTGCCAGCAGTAGACCGCGGGAGACCCAGTACTTC	CASSRPRETQYF
-	TRBJ2-3	-	TRBV2	TGTGCCAGCAGTGGGGGGGGCATTACAGATACGCAGTATTTT	CASSGGGITDTQYF
-	TRBJ2-1	-	TRBV24-1	TGTGCCACCAGTGATTTGGGGGGCAGGGATAGCCACAATGAGCAGTTCTTC	CATSDLGGRDSHNEQFF
once	TRBJ2-7	TRBD1	TRBV6-1	TGTGCCAGCAGTGAAGTGGTCCAGGGGGCGAAGTACTTC	CASSEVVQGAKYF
-	TRBJ2-1	TRBD2	TRBV7-9	TGTGCCAGCAGCTTCGCAGACGGGAGGCATTTCGATGAGCAGTTCTTC	CASSFADGRHFDEQFF
-	TRBJ2-7	TRBD2	TRBV18	TGTGCCAGCTCACCATTCACTAGCGGAAGCTCCTACGAGCAGTACTTC	CASSPFTSGSSYEQYF
-	TRBJ2-7	-	TRBV5-1	TGCGCCAGCAGCTTGTCGAACAGGGCCTATACCCCCGACGAGCAGTACTTC	CASSLSNRAYTPDEQYF
-	TRBJ1-4	-	TRBV11-2	TGTGCCAGCAGCCCGTGGGCAGAGAAGATCTATGAAAAACTGTTTTTT	CASSPWAEKIYEKLFF
-	TRBJ1-1	-	TRBV6-5	TGTGCCAGCAGTTTACAGGCCTCATCGCTTGCTTTCTTT	CASSLQASSLAFF
-	TRBJ1-2	TRBD1	TRBV28	TGTGCCAGCAGTGGGACAGGGGACTATGGCTACACCTTC	CASSGTGDYGYTF
-	TRBJ2-7	TRBD1	TRBV7-2	TGTGCCAGCAGCTCGACAGGGTCCTACGAGCAGTACTTC	CASSSTGSYEQYF
-	TRBJ1-2	-	TRBV24-1	TGTGCCACCAGGTCCTGGGACGGAGGGTACACCTTC	CATRSWDGGYTF
-	TRBJ2-1	-	TRBV20-1	TGCAGTGCTAACGGGGGCAATGAGCAGTTCTTC	CSANGGNEQFF
-	TRBJ1-3	-	TRBV18	TGTGCCAGCTCACTTCGGGACATCTCTGGAAACACCATATATTTT	CASSLRDISGNTIYF
-	TRBJ1-4	-	TRBV4-1	TGCGCCAGCAGCCTCGGACAGAATGAAAAACTGTTTTTT	CASSLGQNEKLFF
-	TRBJ2-7	TRBD2	TRBV28	TGTGCCAGCAGTACAACTAGCGGGAGGCGCTACGAGCAGTACTTC	CASSTTSGRRYEQYF
-	TRBJ1-2	-	TRBV15	TGTGCCACCAGCAGAGTGGCGGCCGGAGACTATGGCTACACCTTC	CATSRVAAGDYGYTF
-	TRBJ2-1	-	TRBV19	TGTGCCAGTAGACTAGGTTACAATGAGCAGTTCTTC	CASRLGYNEQFF
once	TRBJ1-6	-	TRBV7-9	TGTGCCAGCAGCTTAAGGCGGTCAAATTCACCCCTCCACTTT	CASSLRRSNSPLHF
-	TRBJ2-5	-	TRBV3-1/TRBV3-2	TGTGCCAGCAGCCAATATAACAACCAAGAGACCCAGTACTTC	CASSQYNNQETQYF
-	TRBJ2-2	TRBD1	TRBV7-9	TGTGCCAGCAGCCTCGGGACAGGGAACACCGGGGAGCTGTTTTTT	CASSLGTGNTGELFF